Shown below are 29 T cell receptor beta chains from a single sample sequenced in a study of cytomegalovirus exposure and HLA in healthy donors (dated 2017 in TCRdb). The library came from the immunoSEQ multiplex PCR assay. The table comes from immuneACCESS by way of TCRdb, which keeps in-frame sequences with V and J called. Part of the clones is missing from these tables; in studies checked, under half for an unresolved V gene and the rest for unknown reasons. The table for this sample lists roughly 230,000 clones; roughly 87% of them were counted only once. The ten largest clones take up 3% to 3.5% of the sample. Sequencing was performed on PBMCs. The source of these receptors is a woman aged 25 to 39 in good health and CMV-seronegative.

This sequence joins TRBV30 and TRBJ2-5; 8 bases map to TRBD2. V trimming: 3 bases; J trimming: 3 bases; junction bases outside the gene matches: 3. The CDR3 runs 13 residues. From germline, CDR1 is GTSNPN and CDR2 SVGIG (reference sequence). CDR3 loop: CAWSKREKETQYF. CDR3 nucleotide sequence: TGTGCCTGGAGCAAGCGGGAGAAAGAGACCCAGTACTTC. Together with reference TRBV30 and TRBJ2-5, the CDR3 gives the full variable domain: SQTIHQWPATLVQPVGSPLSLECTVEGTSNPNLYWYRQAAGRGLQLLFYSVGIGQISSEVPQNLSASRPQDRQFILSSKKLLLSDSGFYLCAWSKREKETQYFGPGTRLLVL.

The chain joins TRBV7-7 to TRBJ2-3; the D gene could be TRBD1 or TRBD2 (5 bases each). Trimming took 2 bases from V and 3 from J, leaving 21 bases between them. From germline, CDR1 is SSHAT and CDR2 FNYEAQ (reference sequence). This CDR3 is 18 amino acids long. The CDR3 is CASSLRSGMGQETDTQYF. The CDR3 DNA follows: TGTGCCAGCAGCTTACGTTCCGGGATGGGGCAGGAAACAGATACGCAGTATTTT.

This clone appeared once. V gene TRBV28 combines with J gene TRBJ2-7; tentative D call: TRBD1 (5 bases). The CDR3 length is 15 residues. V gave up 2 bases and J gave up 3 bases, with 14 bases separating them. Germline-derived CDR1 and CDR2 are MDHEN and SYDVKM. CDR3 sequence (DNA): TGTGCCAGCAGTTTAAACCCCCTCACAGGCTACGAGCAGTACTTC. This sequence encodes CASSLNPLTGYEQYF.

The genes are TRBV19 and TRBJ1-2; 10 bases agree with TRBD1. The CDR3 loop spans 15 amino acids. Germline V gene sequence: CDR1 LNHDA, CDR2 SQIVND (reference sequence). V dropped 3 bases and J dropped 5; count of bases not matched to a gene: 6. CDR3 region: CASSMGQGSWYGYTF. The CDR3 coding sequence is TGTGCCAGTAGTATGGGACAGGGGAGTTGGTATGGCTACACCTTC. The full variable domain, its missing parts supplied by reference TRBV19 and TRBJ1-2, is DGGITQSPKYLFRKEGQNVTLSCEQNLNHDAMYWYRQDPGQGLRLIYYSQIVNDFQKGDIAEGYSVSREKKESFPLTVTSAQKNPTAFYLCASSMGQGSWYGYTFGSGTRLTVV.

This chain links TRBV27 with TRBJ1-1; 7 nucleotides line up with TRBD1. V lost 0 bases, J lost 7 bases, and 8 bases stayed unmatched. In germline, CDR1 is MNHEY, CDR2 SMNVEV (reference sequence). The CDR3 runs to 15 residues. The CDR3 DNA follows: TGTGCCAGCAGTTTATCCCCCCAGGGGGACGGTGAAGCTTTCTTT. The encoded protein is CASSLSPQGDGEAFF.

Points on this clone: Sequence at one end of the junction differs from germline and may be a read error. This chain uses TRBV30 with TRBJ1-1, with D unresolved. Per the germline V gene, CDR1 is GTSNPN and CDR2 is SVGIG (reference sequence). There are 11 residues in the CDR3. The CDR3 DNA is TGTGCCTGGAGTGTAATGGTAGGCAGCGTATTT. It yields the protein CAWSVMVGSVF.

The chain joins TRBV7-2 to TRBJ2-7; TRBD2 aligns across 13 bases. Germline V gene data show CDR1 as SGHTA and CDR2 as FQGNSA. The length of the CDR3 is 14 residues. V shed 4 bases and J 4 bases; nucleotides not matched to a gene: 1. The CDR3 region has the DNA TGTGCCAGCAGCTGGGGACTAGCGGGATACGAGCAGTACTTC. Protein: CASSWGLAGYEQYF.

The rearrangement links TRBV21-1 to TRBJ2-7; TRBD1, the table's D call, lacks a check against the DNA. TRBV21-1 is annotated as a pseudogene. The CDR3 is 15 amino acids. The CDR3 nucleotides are TGTGCCAGCAGCAAATTTTGGCAGGGTAACTACGAGCAGTACTTC. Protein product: CASSKFWQGNYEQYF.

This CDR3 reads CASSLGAAETQYF. The DNA for the CDR3 is TGTGCCAGCAGCTTGGGTGCTGCTGAGACCCAGTACTTC. The chain uses TRBV5-8 and TRBJ2-5; D not certain. The V end lost 0 bases, the J end lost 5 bases, and 8 bases lay between the germline ends. The CDR3 length is 13 residues. Germline V gene data show CDR1 as SGHTS and CDR2 as YDEGEE.

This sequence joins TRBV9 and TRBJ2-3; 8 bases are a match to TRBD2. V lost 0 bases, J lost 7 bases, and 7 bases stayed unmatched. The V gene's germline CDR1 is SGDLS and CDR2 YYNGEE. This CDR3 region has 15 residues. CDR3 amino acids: CASSVGTGGPHTQYF. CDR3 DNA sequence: TGTGCCAGCAGCGTAGGGACGGGAGGGCCGCATACGCAGTATTTT.

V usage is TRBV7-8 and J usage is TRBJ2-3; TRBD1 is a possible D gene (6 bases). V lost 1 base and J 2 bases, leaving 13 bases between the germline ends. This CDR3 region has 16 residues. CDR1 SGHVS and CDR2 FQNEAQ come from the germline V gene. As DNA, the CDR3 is TGTGCCAGCAGCTTAGGACAGCGGACAGACACAGATACGCAGTATTTT. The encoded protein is CASSLGQRTDTDTQYF.

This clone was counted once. DNA for the CDR3: TGTGCCAGCATTGGGCTAGCGGGACAGTCAGATACGCAGTATTTT. Amino acids: CASIGLAGQSDTQYF. The rearrangement links TRBV6-1 to TRBJ2-3, with 9 bases that match TRBD2. CDR1 MNHNS and CDR2 SASEGT come from the germline V gene. Unmatched junction bases numbered 9, after V lost 7 bases and J lost 4 bases. There are 15 residues in the CDR3.

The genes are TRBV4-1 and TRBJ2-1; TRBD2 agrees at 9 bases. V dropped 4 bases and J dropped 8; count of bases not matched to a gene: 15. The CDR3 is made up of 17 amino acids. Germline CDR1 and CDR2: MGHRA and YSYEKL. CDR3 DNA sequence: TGCGCCAGCAGCCCCTATACCGTAGCGGGAGTGTCCCATGAGCAGTTCTTC. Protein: CASSPYTVAGVSHEQFF.

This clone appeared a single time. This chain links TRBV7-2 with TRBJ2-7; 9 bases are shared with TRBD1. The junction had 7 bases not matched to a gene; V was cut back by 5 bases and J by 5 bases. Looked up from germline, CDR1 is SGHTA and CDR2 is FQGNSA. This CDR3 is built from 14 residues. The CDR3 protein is CASSITGGTNEQYF. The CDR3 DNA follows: TGTGCCAGCAGCATTACAGGGGGCACCAACGAGCAGTACTTC.

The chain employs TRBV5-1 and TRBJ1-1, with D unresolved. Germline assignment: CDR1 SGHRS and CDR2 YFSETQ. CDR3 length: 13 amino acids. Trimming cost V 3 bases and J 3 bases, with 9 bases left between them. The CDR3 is CASSSGGDTEAFF. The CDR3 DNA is TGCGCCAGCAGCTCGGGTGGAGACACTGAAGCTTTCTTT.

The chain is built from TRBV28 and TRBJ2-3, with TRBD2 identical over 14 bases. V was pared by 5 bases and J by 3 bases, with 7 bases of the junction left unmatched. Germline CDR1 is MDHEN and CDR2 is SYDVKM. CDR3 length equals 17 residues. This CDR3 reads CASSPAGTSGRTDTQYF. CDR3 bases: TGTGCCAGCAGTCCCGCCGGGACTAGCGGGAGAACAGATACGCAGTATTTT.

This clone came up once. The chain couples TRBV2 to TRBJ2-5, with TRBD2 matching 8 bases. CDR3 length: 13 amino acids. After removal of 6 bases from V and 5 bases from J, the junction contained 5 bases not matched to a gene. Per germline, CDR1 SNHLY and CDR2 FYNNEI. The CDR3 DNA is TGTGCCAGCAGGGAAAGCGGGAGTGAGACCCAGTACTTC. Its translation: CASRESGSETQYF.

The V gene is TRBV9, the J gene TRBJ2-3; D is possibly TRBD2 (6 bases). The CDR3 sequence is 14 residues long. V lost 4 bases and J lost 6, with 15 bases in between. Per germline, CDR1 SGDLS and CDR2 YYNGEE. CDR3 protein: CASSPERVGDTQYF. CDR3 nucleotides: TGTGCCAGCAGCCCTGAGCGGGTTGGGGATACGCAGTATTTT.

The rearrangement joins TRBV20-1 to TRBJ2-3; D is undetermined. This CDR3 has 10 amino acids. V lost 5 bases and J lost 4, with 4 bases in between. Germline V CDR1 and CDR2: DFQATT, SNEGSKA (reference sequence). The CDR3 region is CSALSDTQYF. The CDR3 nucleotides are TGCAGTGCTTTGTCAGATACGCAGTATTTT.

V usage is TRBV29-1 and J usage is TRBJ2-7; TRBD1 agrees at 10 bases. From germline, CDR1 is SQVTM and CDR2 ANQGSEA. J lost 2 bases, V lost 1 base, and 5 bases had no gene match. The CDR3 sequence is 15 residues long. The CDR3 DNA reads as TGCAGCGTTGAAGCCGGGACAGGGGCAACCTACGAGCAGTACTTC. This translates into CSVEAGTGATYEQYF.

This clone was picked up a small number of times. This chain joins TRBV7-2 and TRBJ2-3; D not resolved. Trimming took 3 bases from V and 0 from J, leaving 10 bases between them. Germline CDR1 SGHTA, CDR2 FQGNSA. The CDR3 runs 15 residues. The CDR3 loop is CASSFQRLSTDTQYF. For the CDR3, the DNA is TGTGCCAGCAGCTTCCAGCGCCTCAGCACAGATACGCAGTATTTT. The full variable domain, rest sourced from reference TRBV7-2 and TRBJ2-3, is GAGVSQSPSNKVTEKGKDVELRCDPISGHTALYWYRQSLGQGLEFLIYFQGNSAPDKSGLPSDRFSAERTGGSVSTLTIQRTQQEDSAVYLCASSFQRLSTDTQYFGPGTRLTVL.

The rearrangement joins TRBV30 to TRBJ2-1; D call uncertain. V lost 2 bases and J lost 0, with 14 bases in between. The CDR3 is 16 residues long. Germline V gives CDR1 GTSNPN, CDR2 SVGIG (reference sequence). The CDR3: CAWSQERLSSYNEQFF. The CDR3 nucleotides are TGTGCCTGGAGTCAGGAGCGCCTGAGCTCCTACAATGAGCAGTTCTTC.

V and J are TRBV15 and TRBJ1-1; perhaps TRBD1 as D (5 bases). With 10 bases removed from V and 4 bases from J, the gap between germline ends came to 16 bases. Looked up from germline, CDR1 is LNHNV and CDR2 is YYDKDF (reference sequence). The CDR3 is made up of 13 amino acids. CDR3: CASQQAAATEAFF. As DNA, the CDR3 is TGTGCCAGCCAACAGGCGGCTGCCACTGAAGCTTTCTTT.

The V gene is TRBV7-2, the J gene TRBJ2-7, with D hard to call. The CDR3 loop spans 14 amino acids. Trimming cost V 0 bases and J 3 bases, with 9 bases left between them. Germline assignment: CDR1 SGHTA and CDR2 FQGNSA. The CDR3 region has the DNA TGTGCCAGCAGCTTAGCGACAAGAAGCTACGAGCAGTACTTC. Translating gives CASSLATRSYEQYF.

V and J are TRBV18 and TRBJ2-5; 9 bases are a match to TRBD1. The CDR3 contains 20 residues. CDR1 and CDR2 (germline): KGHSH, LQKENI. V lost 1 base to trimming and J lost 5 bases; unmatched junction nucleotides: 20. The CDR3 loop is CASSPLGAWDRVVVLETQYF. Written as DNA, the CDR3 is TGTGCCAGCTCACCACTCGGAGCCTGGGACAGGGTCGTTGTTCTTGAGACCCAGTACTTC.

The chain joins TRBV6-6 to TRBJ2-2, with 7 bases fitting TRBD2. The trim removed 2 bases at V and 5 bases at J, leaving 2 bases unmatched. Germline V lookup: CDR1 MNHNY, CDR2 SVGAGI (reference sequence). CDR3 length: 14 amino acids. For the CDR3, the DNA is TGTGCCAGCAGTTACAGGGGAGGGACCGGGGAGCTGTTTTTT. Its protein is CASSYRGGTGELFF.

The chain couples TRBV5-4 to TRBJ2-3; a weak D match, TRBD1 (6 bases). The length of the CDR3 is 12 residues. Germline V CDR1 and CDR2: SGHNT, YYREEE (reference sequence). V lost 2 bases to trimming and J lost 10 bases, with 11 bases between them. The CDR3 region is CASSLRQDSQYF. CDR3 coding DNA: TGTGCCAGCAGCTTACGACAGGATTCGCAGTATTTT. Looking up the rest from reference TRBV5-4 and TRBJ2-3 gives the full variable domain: ETGVTQSPTHLIKTRGQQVTLRCSSQSGHNTVSWYQQALGQGPQFIFQYYREEENGRGNFPPRFSGLQFPNYSSELNVNALELDDSALYLCASSLRQDSQYFGPGTRLTVL.

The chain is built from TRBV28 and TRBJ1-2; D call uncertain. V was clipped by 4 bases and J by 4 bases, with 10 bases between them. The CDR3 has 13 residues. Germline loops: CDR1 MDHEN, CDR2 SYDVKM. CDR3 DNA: TGTGCCAGCAGTTCGGGCGATGCCTATGGCTACACCTTC. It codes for CASSSGDAYGYTF.

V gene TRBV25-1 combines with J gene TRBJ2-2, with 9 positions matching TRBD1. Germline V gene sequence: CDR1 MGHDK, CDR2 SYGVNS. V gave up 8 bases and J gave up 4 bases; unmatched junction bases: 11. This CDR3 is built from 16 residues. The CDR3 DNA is TGTGCCAGCGCCCCACCTGGACAGGGGACCACCGGGGAGCTGTTTTTT. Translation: CASAPPGQGTTGELFF.